The clone carrying this T cell receptor beta chain was counted once. This sample stems from a study of T cell changes during pregnancy in multiple sclerosis. This CDR3 has 14 amino acids. J lost 5 bases, V lost 1 base, and 3 bases had no gene match. Germline loops: CDR1 MNHNS, CDR2 SASEGT. Only in-frame clones appear in the TCRdb table, and some are missing; sequencing was by immunoSEQ multiplex PCR. Among tens of thousands of clones listed, around 94% were seen once. This sequence originates from a female donor with multiple sclerosis, enrolled in a pregnancy study. The chain carries TRBV6-1 and TRBJ2-5, with 8 bases identical to TRBD2. The input for sequencing was CD4+ T cells from peripheral blood mononuclear cells, taken after pregnancy. CDR3 sequence: CASSEGTSSETQYF. CDR3 nucleotides: TGTGCCAGCAGTGAAGGGACTAGCAGTGAGACCCAGTACTTC.